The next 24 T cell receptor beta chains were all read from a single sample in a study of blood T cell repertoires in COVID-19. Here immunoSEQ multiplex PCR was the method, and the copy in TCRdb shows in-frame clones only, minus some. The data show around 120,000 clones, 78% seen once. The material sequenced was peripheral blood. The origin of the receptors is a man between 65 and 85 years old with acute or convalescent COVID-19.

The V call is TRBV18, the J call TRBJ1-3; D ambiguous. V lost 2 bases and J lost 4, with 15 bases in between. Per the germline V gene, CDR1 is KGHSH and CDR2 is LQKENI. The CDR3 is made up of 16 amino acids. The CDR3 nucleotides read TGTGCCAGCTCACCAATTCCGGGTTCGGCGGGAAACACCATATATTTT. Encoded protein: CASSPIPGSAGNTIYF.

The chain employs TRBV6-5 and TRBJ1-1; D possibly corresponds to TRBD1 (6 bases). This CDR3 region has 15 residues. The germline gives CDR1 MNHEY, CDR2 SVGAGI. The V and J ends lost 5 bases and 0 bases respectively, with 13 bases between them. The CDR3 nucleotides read TGTGCCAGCAGTCGGTCCGGGACAATGAACACTGAAGCTTTCTTT. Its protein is CASSRSGTMNTEAFF.

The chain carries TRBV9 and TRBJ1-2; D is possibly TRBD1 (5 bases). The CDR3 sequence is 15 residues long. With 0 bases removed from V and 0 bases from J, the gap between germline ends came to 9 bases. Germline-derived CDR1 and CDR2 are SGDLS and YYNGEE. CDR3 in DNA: TGTGCCAGCAGCGTAGGGGGGGTGGCTAACTATGGCTACACCTTC. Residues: CASSVGGVANYGYTF.

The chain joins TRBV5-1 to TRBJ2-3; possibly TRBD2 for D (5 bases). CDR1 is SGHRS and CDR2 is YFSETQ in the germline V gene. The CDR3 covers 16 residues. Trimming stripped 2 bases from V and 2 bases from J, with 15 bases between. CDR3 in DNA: TGCGCCAGCAGCTTAATTCCGGGAAGTCTCACAGATACGCAGTATTTT. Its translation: CASSLIPGSLTDTQYF. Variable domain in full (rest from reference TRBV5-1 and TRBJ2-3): KAGVTQTPRYLIKTRGQQVTLSCSPISGHRSVSWYQQTPGQGLQFLFEYFSETQRNKGNFPGRFSGRQFSNSRSEMNVSTLELGDSALYLCASSLIPGSLTDTQYFGPGTRLTVL.

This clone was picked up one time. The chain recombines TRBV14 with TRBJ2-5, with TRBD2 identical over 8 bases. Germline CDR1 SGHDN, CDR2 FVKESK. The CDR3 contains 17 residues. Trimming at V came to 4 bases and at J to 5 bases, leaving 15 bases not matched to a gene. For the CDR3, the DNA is TGTGCCAGCAGCCCCGGACTATTGGCGGGGGGTCATGAGACCCAGTACTTC. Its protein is CASSPGLLAGGHETQYF.

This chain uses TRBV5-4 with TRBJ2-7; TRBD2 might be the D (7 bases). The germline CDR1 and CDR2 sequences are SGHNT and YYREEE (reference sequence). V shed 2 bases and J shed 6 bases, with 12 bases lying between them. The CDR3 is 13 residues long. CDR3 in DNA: TGTGCCAGCAGCTTTGAGGGGGAGGGCGAGCAGTACTTC. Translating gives CASSFEGEGEQYF.

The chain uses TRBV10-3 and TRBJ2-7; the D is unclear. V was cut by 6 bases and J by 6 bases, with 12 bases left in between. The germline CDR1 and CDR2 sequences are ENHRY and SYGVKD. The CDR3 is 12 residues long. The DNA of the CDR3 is TGTGCCATCAGCAGAGATAGCAGCGAGCAGTACTTC. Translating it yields CAISRDSSEQYF.

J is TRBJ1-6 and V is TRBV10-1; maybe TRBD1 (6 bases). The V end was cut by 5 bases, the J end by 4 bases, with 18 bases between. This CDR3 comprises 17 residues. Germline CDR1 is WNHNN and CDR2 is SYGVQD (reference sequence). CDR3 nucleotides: TGCGCCAGCAGTCAGATAGAACCAGGGGTGTATAATTCACCCCTCCACTTT. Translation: CASSQIEPGVYNSPLHF.

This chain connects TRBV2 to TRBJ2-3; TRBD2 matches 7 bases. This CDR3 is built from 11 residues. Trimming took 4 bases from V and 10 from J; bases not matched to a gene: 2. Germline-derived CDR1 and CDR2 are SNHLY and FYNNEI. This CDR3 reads CASSVLAAQYF. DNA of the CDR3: TGTGCCAGCAGTGTGCTAGCGGCGCAGTATTTT.

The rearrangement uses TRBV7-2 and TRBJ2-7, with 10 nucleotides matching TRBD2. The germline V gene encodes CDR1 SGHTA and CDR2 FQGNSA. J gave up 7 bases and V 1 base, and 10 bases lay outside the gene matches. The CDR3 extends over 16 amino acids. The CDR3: CASSLGSGGLAGEQYF. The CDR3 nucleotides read TGTGCCAGCAGCTTAGGTAGCGGGGGGCTGGCCGGGGAGCAGTACTTC.

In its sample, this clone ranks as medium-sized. Written as DNA, the CDR3 is TGCGCCAGCAGCCACATCTTTAGGATGGGACAGTTGCATGGCTACACCTTC. This codes for CASSHIFRMGQLHGYTF. The chain is built from TRBV4-1 and TRBJ1-2; TRBD1 agrees at 7 bases. Germline V gene lookup returns CDR1 MGHRA and CDR2 YSYEKL. V shed 3 bases, J shed 6 bases, and the junction held 16 bases outside the gene matches. CDR3 length: 17 amino acids.

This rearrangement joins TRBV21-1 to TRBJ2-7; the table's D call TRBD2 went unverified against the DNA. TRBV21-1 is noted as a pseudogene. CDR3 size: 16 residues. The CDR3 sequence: CASSKAKQRGGYEQYF. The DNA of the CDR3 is TGTGCCAGCAGCAAAGCGAAACAGCGGGGGGGCTACGAGCAGTACTTC.

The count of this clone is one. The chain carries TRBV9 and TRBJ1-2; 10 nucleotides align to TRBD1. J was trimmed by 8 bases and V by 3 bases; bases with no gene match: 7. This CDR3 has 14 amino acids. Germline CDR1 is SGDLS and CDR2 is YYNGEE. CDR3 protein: CASSAGQGTKGYTF. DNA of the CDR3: TGTGCCAGCAGCGCGGGACAGGGGACTAAGGGCTACACCTTC.

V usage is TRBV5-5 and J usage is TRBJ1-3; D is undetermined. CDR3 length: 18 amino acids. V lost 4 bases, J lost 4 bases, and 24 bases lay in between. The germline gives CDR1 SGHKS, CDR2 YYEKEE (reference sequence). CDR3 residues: CASSPAIIPGHDGNTIYF. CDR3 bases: TGTGCCAGCAGCCCCGCAATTATCCCAGGCCACGACGGAAACACCATATATTTT.

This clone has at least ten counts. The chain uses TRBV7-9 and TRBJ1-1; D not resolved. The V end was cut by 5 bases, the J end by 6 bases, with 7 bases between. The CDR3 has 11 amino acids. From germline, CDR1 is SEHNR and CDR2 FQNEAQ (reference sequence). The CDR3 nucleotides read TGTGCCAGCAGCCGAGAGGCTGAAGCTTTCTTT. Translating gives CASSREAEAFF.

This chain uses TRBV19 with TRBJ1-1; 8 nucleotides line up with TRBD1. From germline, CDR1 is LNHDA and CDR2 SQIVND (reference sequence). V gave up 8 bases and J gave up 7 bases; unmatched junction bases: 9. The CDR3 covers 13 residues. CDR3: CASRTGSFGEAFF. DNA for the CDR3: TGTGCCAGTCGGACAGGGTCTTTTGGTGAAGCTTTCTTT.

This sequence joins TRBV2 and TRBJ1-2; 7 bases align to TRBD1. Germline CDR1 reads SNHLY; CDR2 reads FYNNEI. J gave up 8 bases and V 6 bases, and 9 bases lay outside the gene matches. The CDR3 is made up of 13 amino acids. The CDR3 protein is CASRLQGSGGYTF. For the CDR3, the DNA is TGTGCCAGCAGGCTACAGGGGTCTGGAGGCTACACCTTC.

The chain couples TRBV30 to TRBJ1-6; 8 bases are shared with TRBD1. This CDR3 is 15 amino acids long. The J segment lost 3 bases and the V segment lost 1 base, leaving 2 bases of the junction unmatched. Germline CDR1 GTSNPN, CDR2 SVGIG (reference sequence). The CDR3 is CAWSAGQGYNSPLHF. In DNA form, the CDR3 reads TGTGCCTGGAGTGCTGGACAGGGCTATAATTCACCCCTCCACTTT.

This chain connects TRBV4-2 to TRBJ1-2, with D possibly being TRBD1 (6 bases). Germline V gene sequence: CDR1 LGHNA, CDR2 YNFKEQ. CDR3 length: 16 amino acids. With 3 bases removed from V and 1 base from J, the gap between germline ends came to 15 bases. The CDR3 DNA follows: TGTGCCAGCAGCCACCGACCGGGCAGGGGTAACTATGGCTACACCTTC. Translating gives CASSHRPGRGNYGYTF.

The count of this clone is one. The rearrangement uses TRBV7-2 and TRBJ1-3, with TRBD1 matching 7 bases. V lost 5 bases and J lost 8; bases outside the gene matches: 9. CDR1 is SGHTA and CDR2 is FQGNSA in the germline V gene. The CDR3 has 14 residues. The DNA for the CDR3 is TGTGCCAGCAGCCCTGACAGGGCGAGACACACCATATATTTT. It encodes CASSPDRARHTIYF.

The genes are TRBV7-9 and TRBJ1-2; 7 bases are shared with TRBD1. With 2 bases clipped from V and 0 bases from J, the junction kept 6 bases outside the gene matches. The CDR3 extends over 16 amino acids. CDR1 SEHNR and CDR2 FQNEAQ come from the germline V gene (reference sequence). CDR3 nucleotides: TGTGCCAGCAGCTTAAGGACAGGCCCCGCTAACTATGGCTACACCTTC. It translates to CASSLRTGPANYGYTF.

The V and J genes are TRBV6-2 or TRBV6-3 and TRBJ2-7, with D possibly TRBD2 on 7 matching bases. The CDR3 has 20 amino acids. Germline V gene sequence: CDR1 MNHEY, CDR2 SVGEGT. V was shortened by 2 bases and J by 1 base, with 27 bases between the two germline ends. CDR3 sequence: CASSYRRGQGLTSNSYEQYF. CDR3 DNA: TGTGCCAGCAGTTACCGGCGGGGGCAGGGGTTGACCTCCAATTCCTACGAGCAGTACTTC.

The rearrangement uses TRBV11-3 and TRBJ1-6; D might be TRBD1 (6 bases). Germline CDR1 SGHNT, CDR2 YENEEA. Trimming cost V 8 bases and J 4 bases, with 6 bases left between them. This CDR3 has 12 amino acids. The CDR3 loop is CASQGYNSPLHF. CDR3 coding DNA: TGTGCCAGCCAGGGGTATAATTCACCCCTCCACTTT.

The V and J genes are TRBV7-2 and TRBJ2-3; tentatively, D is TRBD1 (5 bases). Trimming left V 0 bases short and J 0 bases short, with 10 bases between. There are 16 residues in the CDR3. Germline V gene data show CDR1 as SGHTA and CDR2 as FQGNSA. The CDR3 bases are TGTGCCAGCAGCTTAGCACAGGCCCCTAGCACAGATACGCAGTATTTT. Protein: CASSLAQAPSTDTQYF.